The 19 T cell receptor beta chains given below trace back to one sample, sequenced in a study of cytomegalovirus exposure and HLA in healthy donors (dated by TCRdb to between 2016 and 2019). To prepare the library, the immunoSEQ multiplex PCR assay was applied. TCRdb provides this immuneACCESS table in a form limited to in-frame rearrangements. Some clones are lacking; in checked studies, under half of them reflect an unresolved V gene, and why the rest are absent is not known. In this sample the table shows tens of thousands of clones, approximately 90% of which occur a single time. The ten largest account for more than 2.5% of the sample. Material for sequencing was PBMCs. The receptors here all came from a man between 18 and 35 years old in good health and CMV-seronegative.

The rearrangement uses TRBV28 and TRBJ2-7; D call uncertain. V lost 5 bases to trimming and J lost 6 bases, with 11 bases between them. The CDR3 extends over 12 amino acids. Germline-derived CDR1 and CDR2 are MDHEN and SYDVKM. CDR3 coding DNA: TGTGCCAGCAGTCTTCAGACGGGCGAGCAGTACTTC. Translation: CASSLQTGEQYF.

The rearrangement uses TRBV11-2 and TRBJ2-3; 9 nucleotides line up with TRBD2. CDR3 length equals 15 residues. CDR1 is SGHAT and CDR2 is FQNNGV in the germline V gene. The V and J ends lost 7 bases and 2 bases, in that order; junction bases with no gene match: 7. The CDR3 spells CASTTGLAYTDTQYF. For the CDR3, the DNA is TGTGCCAGCACCACGGGACTAGCCTACACAGATACGCAGTATTTT.

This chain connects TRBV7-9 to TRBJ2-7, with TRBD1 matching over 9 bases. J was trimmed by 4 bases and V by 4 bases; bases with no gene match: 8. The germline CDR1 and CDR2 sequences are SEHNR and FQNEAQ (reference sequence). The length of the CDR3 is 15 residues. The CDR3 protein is CASSSPGQGRYEQYF. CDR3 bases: TGTGCCAGCAGCTCCCCGGGACAGGGAAGGTACGAGCAGTACTTC.

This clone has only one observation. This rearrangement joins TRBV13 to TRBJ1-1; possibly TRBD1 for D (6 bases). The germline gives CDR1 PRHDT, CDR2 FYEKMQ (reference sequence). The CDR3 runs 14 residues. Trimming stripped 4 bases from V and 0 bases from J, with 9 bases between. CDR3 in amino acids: CASSWGHLNTEAFF. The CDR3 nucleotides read TGTGCCAGCAGCTGGGGACACTTGAACACTGAAGCTTTCTTT.

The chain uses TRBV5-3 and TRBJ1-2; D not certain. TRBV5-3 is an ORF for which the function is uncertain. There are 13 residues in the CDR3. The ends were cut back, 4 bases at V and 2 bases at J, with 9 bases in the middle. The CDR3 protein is CARSAGLNYGYTF. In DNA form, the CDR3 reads TGTGCCAGAAGCGCAGGCCTAAACTATGGCTACACCTTC.

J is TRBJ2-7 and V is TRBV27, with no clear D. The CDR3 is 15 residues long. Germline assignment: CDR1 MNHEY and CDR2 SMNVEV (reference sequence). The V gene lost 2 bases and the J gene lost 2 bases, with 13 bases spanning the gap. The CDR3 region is CASSLSLARAYEQYF. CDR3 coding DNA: TGTGCCAGCAGTTTAAGTTTAGCCAGAGCCTACGAGCAGTACTTC.

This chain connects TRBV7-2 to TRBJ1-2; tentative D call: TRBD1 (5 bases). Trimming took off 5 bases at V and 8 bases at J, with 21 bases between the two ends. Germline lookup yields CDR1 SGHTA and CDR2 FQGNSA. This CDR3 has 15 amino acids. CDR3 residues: CASSARRDGEGGYTF. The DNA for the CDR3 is TGTGCCAGCAGCGCGCGCCGGGACGGGGAGGGGGGCTACACCTTC.

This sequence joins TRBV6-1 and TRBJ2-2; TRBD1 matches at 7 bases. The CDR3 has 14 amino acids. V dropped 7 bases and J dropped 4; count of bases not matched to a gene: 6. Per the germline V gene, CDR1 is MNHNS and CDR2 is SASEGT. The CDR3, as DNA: TGTGCCAGCATCGTGACAGGGACCACCGGGGAGCTGTTTTTT. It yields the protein CASIVTGTTGELFF.

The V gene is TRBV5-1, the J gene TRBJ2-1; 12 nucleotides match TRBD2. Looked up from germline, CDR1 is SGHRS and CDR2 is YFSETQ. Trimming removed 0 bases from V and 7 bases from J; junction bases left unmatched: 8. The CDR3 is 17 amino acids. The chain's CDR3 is CASSLEASGRVMNEQFF. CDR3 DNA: TGCGCCAGCAGCTTGGAGGCTAGCGGGAGGGTTATGAATGAGCAGTTCTTC. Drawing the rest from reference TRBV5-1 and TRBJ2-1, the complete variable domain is KAGVTQTPRYLIKTRGQQVTLSCSPISGHRSVSWYQQTPGQGLQFLFEYFSETQRNKGNFPGRFSGRQFSNSRSEMNVSTLELGDSALYLCASSLEASGRVMNEQFFGPGTRLTVL.

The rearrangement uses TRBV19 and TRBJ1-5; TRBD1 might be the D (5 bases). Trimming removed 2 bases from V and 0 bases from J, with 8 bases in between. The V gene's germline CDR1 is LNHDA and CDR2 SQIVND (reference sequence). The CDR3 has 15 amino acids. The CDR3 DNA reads TGTGCCAGTAGTATAACGGGGGGTAGCAATCAGCCCCAGCATTTT. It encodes CASSITGGSNQPQHF.

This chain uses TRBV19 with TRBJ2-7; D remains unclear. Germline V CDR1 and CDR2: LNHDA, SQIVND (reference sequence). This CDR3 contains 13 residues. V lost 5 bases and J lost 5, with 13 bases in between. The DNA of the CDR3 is TGTGCCAGTAGTTCCGGCTCCGGAGACGAGCAGTACTTC. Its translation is CASSSGSGDEQYF.

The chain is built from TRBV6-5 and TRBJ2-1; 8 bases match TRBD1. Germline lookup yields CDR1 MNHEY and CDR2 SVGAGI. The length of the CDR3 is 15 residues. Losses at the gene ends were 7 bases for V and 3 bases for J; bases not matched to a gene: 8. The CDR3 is CASKLDRGGYNEQFF. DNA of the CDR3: TGTGCCAGCAAACTCGACAGGGGAGGCTACAATGAGCAGTTCTTC.

The CDR3 sequence: CASSVEGRSGSGETQYF. The DNA of the CDR3 is TGTGCCAGCAGCGTTGAGGGGCGAAGCGGGAGCGGGGAGACCCAGTACTTC. V and J are TRBV9 and TRBJ2-5; 8 positions agree with TRBD2. J was trimmed by 5 bases and V by 2 bases; bases with no gene match: 14. CDR1 and CDR2 (germline): SGDLS, YYNGEE. CDR3 length: 17 amino acids.

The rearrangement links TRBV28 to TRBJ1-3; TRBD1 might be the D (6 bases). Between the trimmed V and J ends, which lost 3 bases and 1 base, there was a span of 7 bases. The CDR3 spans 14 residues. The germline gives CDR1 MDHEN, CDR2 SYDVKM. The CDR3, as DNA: TGTGCCAGCAGTTTTGGACAGTCTGGAAACACCATATATTTT. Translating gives CASSFGQSGNTIYF.

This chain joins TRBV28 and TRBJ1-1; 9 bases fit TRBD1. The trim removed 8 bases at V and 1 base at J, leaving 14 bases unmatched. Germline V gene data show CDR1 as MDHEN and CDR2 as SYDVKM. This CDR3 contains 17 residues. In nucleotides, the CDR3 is TGTGCCAGCCCCCCCCGGACAGGGGTTCGGGCGAACACTGAAGCTTTCTTT. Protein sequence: CASPPRTGVRANTEAFF.

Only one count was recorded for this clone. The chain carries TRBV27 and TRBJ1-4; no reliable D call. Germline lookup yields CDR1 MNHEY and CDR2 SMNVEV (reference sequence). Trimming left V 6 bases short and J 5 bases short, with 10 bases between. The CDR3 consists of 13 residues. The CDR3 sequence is CASSPRLNEKLFF. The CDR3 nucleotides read TGTGCCAGCAGCCCTAGGCTAAATGAAAAACTGTTTTTT.

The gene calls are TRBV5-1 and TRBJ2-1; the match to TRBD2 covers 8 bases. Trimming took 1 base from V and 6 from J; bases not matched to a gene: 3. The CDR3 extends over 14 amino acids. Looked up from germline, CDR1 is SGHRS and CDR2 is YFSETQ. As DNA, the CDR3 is TGCGCCAGCAGCTTGTTAAGCGGGAGCAATGAGCAGTTCTTC. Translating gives CASSLLSGSNEQFF.

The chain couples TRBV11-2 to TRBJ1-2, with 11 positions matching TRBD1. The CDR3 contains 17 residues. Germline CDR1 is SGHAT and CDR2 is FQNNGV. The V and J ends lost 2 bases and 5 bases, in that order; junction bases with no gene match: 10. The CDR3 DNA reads TGTGCCAGCAGCTTAAGGGACAGGGGGTCCCTGGTTTATGGCTACACCTTC. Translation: CASSLRDRGSLVYGYTF.

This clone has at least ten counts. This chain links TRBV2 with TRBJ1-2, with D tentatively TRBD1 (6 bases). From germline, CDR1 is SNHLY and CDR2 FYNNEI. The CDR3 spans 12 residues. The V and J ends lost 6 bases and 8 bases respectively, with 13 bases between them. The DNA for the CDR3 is TGTGCCAGCAGGGACAGCCTTGGCGGCTACACCTTC. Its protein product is CASRDSLGGYTF.